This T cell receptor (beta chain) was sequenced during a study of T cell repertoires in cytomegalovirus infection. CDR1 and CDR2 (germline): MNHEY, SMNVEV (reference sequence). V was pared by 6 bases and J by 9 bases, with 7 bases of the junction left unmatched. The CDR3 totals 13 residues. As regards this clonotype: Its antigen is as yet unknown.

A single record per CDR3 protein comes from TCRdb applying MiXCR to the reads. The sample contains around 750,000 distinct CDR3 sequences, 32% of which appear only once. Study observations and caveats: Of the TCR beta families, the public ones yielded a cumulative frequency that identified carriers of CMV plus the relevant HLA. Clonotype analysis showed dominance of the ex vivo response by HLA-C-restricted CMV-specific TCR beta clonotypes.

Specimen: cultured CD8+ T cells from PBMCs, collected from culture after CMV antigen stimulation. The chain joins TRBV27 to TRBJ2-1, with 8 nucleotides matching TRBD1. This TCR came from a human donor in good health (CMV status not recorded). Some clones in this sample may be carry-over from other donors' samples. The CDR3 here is CASSWTGIGEQFF. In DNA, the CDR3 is TGTGCCAGCAGCTGGACAGGGATAGGTGAGCAGTTCTTC.